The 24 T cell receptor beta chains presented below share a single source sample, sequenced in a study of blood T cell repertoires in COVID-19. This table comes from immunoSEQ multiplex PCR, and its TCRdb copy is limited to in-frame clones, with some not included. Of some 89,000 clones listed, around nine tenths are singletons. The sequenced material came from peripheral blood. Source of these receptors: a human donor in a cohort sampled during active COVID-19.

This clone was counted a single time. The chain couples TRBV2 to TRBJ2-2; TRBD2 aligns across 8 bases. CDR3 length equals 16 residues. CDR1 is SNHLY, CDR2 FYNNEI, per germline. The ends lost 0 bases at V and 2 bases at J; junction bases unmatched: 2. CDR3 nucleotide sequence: TGTGCCAGCAGTGAAGCGGGACTAGGAAACACCGGGGAGCTGTTTTTT. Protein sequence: CASSEAGLGNTGELFF.

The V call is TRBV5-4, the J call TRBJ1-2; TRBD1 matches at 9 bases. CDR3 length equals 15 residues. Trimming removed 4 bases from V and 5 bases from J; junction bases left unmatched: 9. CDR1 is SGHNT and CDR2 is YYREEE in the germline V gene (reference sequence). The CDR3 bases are TGTGCCAGCAGCCATGACAGGGGGGCAGGGTATGGCTACACCTTC. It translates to CASSHDRGAGYGYTF.

CDR3 protein: CASSTGGLTGELFF. The DNA of the CDR3 is TGTGCCAGTAGTACAGGGGGCCTCACCGGGGAGCTGTTTTTT. The chain combines TRBV19 with TRBJ2-2; TRBD1 matches at 8 bases. V shed 4 bases, J shed 4 bases, and the junction held 2 bases outside the gene matches. Germline V gene sequence: CDR1 LNHDA, CDR2 SQIVND (reference sequence). The CDR3 covers 14 residues.

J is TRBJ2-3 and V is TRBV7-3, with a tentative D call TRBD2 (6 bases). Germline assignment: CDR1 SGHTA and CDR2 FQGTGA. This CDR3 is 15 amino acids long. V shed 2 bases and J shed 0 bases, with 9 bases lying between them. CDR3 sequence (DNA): TGTGCCAGCAGCTTAGGGCGGGGAAGCACAGATACGCAGTATTTT. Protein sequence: CASSLGRGSTDTQYF.

This chain's CDR3 is CASSVTFGGKLFF. The CDR3 bases are TGTGCCAGCAGCGTAACATTCGGGGGAAAACTGTTTTTT. J is TRBJ1-4 and V is TRBV9, with a tentative D call TRBD1 (5 bases). V was shortened by 1 base and J by 10 bases, with 11 bases between the two germline ends. Germline V gene lookup returns CDR1 SGDLS and CDR2 YYNGEE. This CDR3 region has 13 residues.

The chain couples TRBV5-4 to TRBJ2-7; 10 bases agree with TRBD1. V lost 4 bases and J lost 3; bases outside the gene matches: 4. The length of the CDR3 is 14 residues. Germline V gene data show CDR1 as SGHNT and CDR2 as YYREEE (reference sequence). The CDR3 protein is CASSPRTGGYEQYF. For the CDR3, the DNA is TGTGCCAGCAGCCCCAGGACAGGGGGCTACGAGCAGTACTTC.

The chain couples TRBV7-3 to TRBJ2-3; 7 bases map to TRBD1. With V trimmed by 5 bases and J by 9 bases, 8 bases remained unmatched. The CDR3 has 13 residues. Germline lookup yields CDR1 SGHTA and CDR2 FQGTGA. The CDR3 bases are TGTGCCAGCAGCGCTAGTAGACAGGGAACGCAGTATTTT. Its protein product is CASSASRQGTQYF.

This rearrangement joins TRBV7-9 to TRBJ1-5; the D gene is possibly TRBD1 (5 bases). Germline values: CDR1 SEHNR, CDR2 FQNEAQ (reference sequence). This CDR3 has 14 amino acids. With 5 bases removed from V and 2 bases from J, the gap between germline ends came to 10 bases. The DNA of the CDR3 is TGTGCCAGCAGCCCACCGGGGGGCAATCAGCCCCAGCATTTT. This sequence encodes CASSPPGGNQPQHF.

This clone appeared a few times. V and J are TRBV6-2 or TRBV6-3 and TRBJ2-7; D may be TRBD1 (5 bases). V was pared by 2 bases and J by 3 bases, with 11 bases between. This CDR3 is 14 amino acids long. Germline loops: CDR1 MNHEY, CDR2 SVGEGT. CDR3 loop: CASSYGASSYEQYF. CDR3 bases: TGTGCCAGCAGTTACGGGGCGAGCAGCTACGAGCAGTACTTC.

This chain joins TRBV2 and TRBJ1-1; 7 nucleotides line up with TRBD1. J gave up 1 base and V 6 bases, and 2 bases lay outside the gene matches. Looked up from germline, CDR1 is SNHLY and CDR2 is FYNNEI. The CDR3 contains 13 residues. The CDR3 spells CASSGQANTEAFF. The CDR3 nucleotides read TGTGCCAGCAGCGGACAGGCGAACACTGAAGCTTTCTTT.

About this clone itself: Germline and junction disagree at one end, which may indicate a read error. The DNA of the CDR3 is TGTGCCAGTACTATAGTAGGAGGGGGCAACACTGAAGCTTTCTTT. Its protein is CASTIVGGGNTEAFF. The chain links TRBV19 to TRBJ1-1; 7 bases are shared with TRBD1. CDR3 length: 15 amino acids. Germline assignment: CDR1 LNHDA and CDR2 SQIVND (reference sequence).

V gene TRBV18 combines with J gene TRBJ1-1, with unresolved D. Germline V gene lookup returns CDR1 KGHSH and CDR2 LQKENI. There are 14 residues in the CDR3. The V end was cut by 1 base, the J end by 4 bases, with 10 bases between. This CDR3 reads CASSPLGIGTEAFF. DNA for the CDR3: TGTGCCAGCTCACCACTCGGGATCGGCACTGAAGCTTTCTTT.

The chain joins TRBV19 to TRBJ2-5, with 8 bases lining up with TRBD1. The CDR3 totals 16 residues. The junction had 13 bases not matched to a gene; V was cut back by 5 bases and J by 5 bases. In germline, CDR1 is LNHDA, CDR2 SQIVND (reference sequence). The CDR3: CASSGGSRQGPETQYF. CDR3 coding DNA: TGTGCCAGTAGTGGCGGGTCTCGACAGGGGCCGGAGACCCAGTACTTC.

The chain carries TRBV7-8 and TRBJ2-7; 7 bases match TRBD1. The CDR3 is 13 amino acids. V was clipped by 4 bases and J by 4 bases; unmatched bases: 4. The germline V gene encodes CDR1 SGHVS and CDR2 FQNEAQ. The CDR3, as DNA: TGTGCCAGCAGCTGGAAACAGGGGTACGAGCAGTACTTC. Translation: CASSWKQGYEQYF.

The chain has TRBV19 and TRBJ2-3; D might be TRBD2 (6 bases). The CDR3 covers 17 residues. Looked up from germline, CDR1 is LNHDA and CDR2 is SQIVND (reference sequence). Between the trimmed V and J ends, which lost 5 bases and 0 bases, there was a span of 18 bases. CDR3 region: CASSLYIGGTSTDTQYF. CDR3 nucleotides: TGTGCCAGTAGTCTATATATCGGGGGAACTAGCACAGATACGCAGTATTTT.

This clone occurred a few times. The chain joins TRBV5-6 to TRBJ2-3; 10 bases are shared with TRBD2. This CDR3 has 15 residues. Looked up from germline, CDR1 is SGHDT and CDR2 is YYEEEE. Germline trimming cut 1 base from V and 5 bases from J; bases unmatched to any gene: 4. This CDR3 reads CASSLLAGAIDTQYF. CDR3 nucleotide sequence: TGTGCCAGCAGCTTGCTAGCGGGAGCCATAGATACGCAGTATTTT.

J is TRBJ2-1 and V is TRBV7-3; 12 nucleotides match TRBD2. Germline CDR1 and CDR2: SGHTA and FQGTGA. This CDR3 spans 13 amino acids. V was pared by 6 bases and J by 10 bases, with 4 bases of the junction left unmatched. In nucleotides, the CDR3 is TGTGCCAGCAGTACACTAGCGGGGGGAGAGCAGTTCTTC. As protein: CASSTLAGGEQFF.

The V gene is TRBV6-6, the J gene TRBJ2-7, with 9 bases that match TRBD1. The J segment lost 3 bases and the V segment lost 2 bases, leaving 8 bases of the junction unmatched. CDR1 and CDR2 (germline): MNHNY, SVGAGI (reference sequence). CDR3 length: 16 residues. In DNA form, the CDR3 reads TGTGCCAGCAGTTACGGGACAGGGATTGGAGGCTACGAGCAGTACTTC. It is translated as CASSYGTGIGGYEQYF.

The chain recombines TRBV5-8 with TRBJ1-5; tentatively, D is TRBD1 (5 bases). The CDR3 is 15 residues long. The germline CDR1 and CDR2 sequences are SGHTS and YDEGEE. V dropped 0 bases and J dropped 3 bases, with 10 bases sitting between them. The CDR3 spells CASSLVQGNNQPQHF. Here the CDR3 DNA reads TGTGCCAGCAGCTTGGTGCAGGGAAACAATCAGCCCCAGCATTTT.

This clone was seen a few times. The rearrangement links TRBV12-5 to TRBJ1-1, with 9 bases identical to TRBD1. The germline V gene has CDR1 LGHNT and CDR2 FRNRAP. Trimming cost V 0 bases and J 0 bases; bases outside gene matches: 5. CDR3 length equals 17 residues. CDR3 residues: CASGLVRTGGMNTEAFF. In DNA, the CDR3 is TGTGCTAGTGGTTTGGTACGAACAGGGGGCATGAACACTGAAGCTTTCTTT.

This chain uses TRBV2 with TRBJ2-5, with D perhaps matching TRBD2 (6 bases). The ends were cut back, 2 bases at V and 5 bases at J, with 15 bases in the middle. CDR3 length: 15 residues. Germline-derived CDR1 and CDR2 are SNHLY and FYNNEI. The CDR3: CASSEWAGSGETQYF. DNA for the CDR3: TGTGCCAGCAGTGAATGGGCAGGGAGCGGGGAGACCCAGTACTTC.

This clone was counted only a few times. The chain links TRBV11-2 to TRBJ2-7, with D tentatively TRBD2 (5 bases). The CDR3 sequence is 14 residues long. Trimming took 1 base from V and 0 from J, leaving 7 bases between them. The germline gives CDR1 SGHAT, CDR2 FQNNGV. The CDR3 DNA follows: TGTGCCAGCAGCTTAGTCGGGAACTCCTACGAGCAGTACTTC. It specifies CASSLVGNSYEQYF. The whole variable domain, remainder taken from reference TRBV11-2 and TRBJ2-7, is EAGVAQSPRYKIIEKRQSVAFWCNPISGHATLYWYQQILGQGPKLLIQFQNNGVVDDSQLPKDRFSAERLKGVDSTLKIQPAKLEDSAVYLCASSLVGNSYEQYFGPGTRLTVT.

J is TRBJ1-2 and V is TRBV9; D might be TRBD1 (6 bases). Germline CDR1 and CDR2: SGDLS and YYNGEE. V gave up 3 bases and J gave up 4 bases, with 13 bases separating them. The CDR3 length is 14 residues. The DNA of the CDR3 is TGTGCCAGCAGCGCCGAGACAGGCCTCTATGGCTACACCTTC. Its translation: CASSAETGLYGYTF.

Here the CDR3 reads CASSARQISYGYTF. The CDR3 region has the DNA TGTGCCAGCAGTGCCAGACAGATTTCCTATGGCTACACCTTC. The V and J genes are TRBV25-1 and TRBJ1-2; possibly TRBD1 for D (5 bases). V lost 4 bases and J 4 bases, leaving 13 bases between the germline ends. Looked up from germline, CDR1 is MGHDK and CDR2 is SYGVNS. The CDR3 is made up of 14 amino acids.